These T cell receptor beta chains were read from a single sample in a study of control samples from healthy donors and cancer patients. Assay used: immunoSEQ multiplex PCR; TCRdb lists only in-frame clones, some missing. This sample has about 150,000 clones, with about 94% found just once. The sample was blood. These TCRs come from a man in his forties in good health. Each CDR3 is given with its conserved first and last residue. Each record gives: J gene, D gene, clone size, V gene, CDR3 protein, CDR3 DNA. D genes are given only for firm matches. A row's size may be missing; if present it is once, few, many or a size class.

J: TRBJ1-2
D: NA
size: NA
V: TRBV27
CDR3: CASSRGEGYTF
DNA: TGTGCCAGCAGCCGAGGTGAAGGCTACACCTTC

J: TRBJ1-1
D: TRBD1
size: NA
V: TRBV18
CDR3: CASSPGQEGAFF
DNA: TGTGCCAGCTCACCGGGACAGGAGGGAGCTTTCTTT

J: TRBJ2-3
D: NA
size: NA
V: TRBV11-3
CDR3: CASSLDSGSTDTQYF
DNA: TGTGCCAGCAGCTTAGATTCAGGGAGCACAGATACGCAGTATTTT

J: TRBJ1-6
D: NA
size: NA
V: TRBV19
CDR3: CASSSLRASSYNSPLHF
DNA: TGTGCCAGTAGTAGCCTAAGGGCGAGCTCCTATAATTCACCCCTCCACTTT

J: TRBJ1-4
D: NA
size: once
V: TRBV28
CDR3: CASSSGLSSEKLFF
DNA: TGTGCCAGCAGTTCCGGTCTTTCGAGTGAAAAACTGTTTTTT

J: TRBJ1-2
D: NA
size: NA
V: TRBV4-1
CDR3: CASSQDMGALYYGYTF
DNA: TGCGCCAGCAGCCAAGATATGGGGGCCCTTTATTATGGCTACACCTTC

J: TRBJ2-3
D: NA
size: NA
V: TRBV12-5
CDR3: CASGLDWASTDTQYF
DNA: TGTGCTAGTGGTTTGGACTGGGCTAGCACAGATACGCAGTATTTT

J: TRBJ1-2
D: NA
size: NA
V: TRBV3-1/TRBV3-2
CDR3: CASSQEYWTYHHYGYTF
DNA: TGTGCCAGCAGCCAAGAATATTGGACCTACCACCACTATGGCTACACCTTC

J: TRBJ2-2
D: NA
size: NA
V: TRBV24-1
CDR3: CATSDPGRTGELFF
DNA: TGTGCCACCAGTGACCCCGGCCGGACCGGGGAGCTGTTTTTT

J: TRBJ2-7
D: TRBD1
size: NA
V: TRBV11-2
CDR3: CASSGTGQGHEQYF
DNA: TGTGCCAGCAGCGGAACGGGACAGGGCCACGAGCAGTACTTC

J: TRBJ2-7
D: NA
size: few
V: TRBV5-1
CDR3: CASSLGPTGLKAPGGQYF
DNA: TGCGCCAGCAGCTTGGGACCAACAGGGTTGAAAGCCCCGGGAGGGCAGTACTTC

J: TRBJ1-1
D: NA
size: NA
V: TRBV7-3
CDR3: CASSLTRGREAFF
DNA: TGTGCCAGCAGCTTAACCAGGGGTCGTGAAGCTTTCTTT

J: TRBJ1-1
D: NA
size: NA
V: TRBV4-1
CDR3: CASSQEGAGVRAEAFF
DNA: TGCGCCAGCAGCCAAGAGGGGGCAGGGGTGAGGGCTGAAGCTTTCTTT

J: TRBJ1-1
D: NA
size: NA
V: TRBV6-6
CDR3: CASKGGAEAFF
DNA: TGTGCCAGCAAAGGGGGGGCTGAAGCTTTCTTT

J: TRBJ1-2
D: NA
size: NA
V: TRBV4-1
CDR3: CASSREESRSPNYGYTF
DNA: TGCGCCAGCAGCCGCGAAGAGTCCAGGTCCCCAAACTATGGCTACACCTTC

J: TRBJ1-2
D: TRBD1
size: NA
V: TRBV19
CDR3: CASRVPGQGNYGYTF
DNA: TGTGCCAGTAGGGTCCCGGGACAGGGAAACTATGGCTACACCTTC

J: TRBJ2-7
D: TRBD1
size: NA
V: TRBV30
CDR3: CAWNRDRDSYEQYF
DNA: TGTGCCTGGAACCGGGACAGGGACTCCTACGAGCAGTACTTC

J: TRBJ1-2
D: NA
size: NA
V: TRBV20-1
CDR3: CSGLTDYGYTF
DNA: TGCAGTGGGTTGACGGACTATGGCTACACCTTC

J: TRBJ2-5
D: NA
size: few
V: TRBV24-1
CDR3: CATSDWTAGGTQYF
DNA: TGTGCCACCAGTGATTGGACCGCCGGGGGGACCCAGTACTTC

J: TRBJ2-1
D: TRBD2
size: NA
V: TRBV5-1
CDR3: CASSARGAGGYNEQFF
DNA: TGCGCCAGCAGCGCCCGCGGGGCGGGGGGGTACAATGAGCAGTTCTTC

J: TRBJ2-5
D: NA
size: NA
V: TRBV12-3/TRBV12-4
CDR3: CASGQETQYF
DNA: TGTGCCAGCGGTCAAGAGACCCAGTACTTC

J: TRBJ1-5
D: NA
size: once
V: TRBV7-9
CDR3: CASSSLGSNQPQHF
DNA: TGTGCCAGCAGCTCTCTTGGGAGCAATCAGCCCCAGCATTTT

J: TRBJ1-5
D: TRBD1
size: NA
V: TRBV6-1
CDR3: CASSDRGLQPQHF
DNA: TGTGCCAGCAGTGACAGGGGGCTTCAGCCCCAGCATTTT

J: TRBJ1-2
D: NA
size: once
V: TRBV3-1/TRBV3-2
CDR3: CASSQRTASNYGYTF
DNA: TGTGCCAGCAGCCAAAGGACAGCTTCTAACTATGGCTACACCTTC

J: TRBJ1-1
D: NA
size: NA
V: TRBV5-4
CDR3: CASSLAGALDTEAFF
DNA: TGTGCCAGCAGCTTGGCGGGGGCTTTGGACACTGAAGCTTTCTTT

J: TRBJ1-1
D: NA
size: NA
V: TRBV5-1
CDR3: CASSLEWSTEAFF
DNA: TGCGCCAGCAGCTTGGAGTGGAGCACTGAAGCTTTCTTT

J: TRBJ2-6
D: NA
size: NA
V: TRBV6-5
CDR3: CASSYSKYQLSDLTF
DNA: TGTGCCAGCAGTTACTCGAAATACCAGCTTTCAGACCTGACTTTC

J: TRBJ2-3
D: NA
size: NA
V: TRBV7-2
CDR3: CASSLYPDTQYF
DNA: TGTGCCAGCAGCTTATATCCAGATACGCAGTATTTT

J: TRBJ1-4
D: NA
size: NA
V: TRBV19
CDR3: CASSTQNNEKLFF
DNA: TGTGCCAGTAGTACACAGAATAATGAAAAACTGTTTTTT

J: TRBJ1-1
D: NA
size: once
V: TRBV18
CDR3: CASSPGGLLIATEAFF
DNA: TGTGCCAGCTCACCAGGGGGGCTGCTGATTGCCACTGAAGCTTTCTTT

J: TRBJ1-2
D: TRBD1
size: once
V: TRBV5-4
CDR3: CASRGQGALPTTYGYTF
DNA: TGTGCCAGCAGAGGACAGGGGGCGCTTCCCACTACGTATGGCTACACCTTC

J: TRBJ2-2
D: NA
size: NA
V: TRBV28
CDR3: CASSPNRAFYTGELFF
DNA: TGTGCCAGCAGTCCCAACAGGGCGTTCTACACCGGGGAGCTGTTTTTT

J: TRBJ1-2
D: NA
size: NA
V: TRBV19
CDR3: CASSIWTSSGGYTF
DNA: TGTGCCAGTAGTATATGGACAAGCAGTGGTGGCTACACCTTC

J: TRBJ2-2
D: NA
size: NA
V: TRBV6-1
CDR3: CASSEALPGTGELFF
DNA: TGTGCCAGCAGTGAAGCGCTACCGGGCACCGGGGAGCTGTTTTTT

J: TRBJ1-1
D: NA
size: NA
V: TRBV15
CDR3: CATSREAVNTEAFF
DNA: TGTGCCACCAGCAGAGAGGCGGTGAACACTGAAGCTTTCTTT

J: TRBJ1-3
D: NA
size: NA
V: TRBV5-4
CDR3: CASSSRSSGNTIYF
DNA: TGTGCCAGCAGCTCCAGGAGCTCTGGAAACACCATATATTTT

J: TRBJ2-3
D: TRBD1
size: NA
V: TRBV5-1
CDR3: CASSPVTGVGTDTQYF
DNA: TGCGCCAGCAGCCCCGTGACAGGGGTCGGCACAGATACGCAGTATTTT

J: TRBJ1-6
D: NA
size: NA
V: TRBV19
CDR3: CASSQLNSPLHF
DNA: TGTGCCAGTAGCCAGCTAAATTCACCCCTCCACTTT

J: TRBJ1-2
D: NA
size: NA
V: TRBV28
CDR3: CASSLSGAPYGYTF
DNA: TGTGCCAGCAGTTTGTCGGGGGCTCCCTATGGCTACACCTTC

J: TRBJ1-2
D: TRBD1
size: NA
V: TRBV18
CDR3: CASSPDRSYGYTF
DNA: TGTGCCAGCTCACCGGACAGGAGCTATGGCTACACCTTC